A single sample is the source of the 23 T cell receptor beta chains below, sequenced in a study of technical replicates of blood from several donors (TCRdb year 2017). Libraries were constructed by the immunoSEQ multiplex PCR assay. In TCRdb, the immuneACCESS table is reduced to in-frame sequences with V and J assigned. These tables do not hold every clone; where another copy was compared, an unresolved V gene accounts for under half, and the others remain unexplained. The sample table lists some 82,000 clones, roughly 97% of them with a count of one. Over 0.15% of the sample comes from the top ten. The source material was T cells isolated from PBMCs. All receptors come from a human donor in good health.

This CDR3 is CASSQGLAGGNEQFF. The CDR3, as DNA: TGCGCCAGCAGCCAGGGACTAGCGGGAGGTAATGAGCAGTTCTTC. This chain connects TRBV4-1 to TRBJ2-1, with TRBD2 identical over 15 bases. The germline V gene encodes CDR1 MGHRA and CDR2 YSYEKL. V gave up 3 bases and J gave up 7 bases; unmatched junction bases: 1. This CDR3 spans 15 amino acids.

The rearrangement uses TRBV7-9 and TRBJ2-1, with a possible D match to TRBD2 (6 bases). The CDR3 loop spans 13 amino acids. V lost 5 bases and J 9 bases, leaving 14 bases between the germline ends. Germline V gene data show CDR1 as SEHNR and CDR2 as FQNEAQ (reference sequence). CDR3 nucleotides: TGTGCCAGCAGCCCTCGGGGGACGGGTGAGCAGTTCTTC. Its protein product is CASSPRGTGEQFF.

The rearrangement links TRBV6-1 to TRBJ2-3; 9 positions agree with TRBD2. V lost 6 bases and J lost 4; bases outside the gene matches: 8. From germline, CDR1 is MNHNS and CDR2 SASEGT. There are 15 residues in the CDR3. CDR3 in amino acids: CASRIAGVHPDTQYF. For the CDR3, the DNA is TGTGCCAGCAGAATAGCGGGAGTTCACCCAGATACGCAGTATTTT.

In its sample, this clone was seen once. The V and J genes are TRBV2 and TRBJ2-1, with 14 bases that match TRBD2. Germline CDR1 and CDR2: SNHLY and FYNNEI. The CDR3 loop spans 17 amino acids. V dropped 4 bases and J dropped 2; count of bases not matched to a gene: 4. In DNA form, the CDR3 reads TGTGCCAGCAGTGTCGGGACTAGCGGGGGTCCCTACAATGAGCAGTTCTTC. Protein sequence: CASSVGTSGGPYNEQFF.

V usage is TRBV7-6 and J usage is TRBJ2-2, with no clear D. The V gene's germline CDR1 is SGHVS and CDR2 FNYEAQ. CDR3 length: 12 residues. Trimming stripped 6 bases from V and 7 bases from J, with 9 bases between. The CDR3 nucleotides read TGTGCCAGCAGGCCCTTGAGCGGGGAGCTGTTTTTT. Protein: CASRPLSGELFF. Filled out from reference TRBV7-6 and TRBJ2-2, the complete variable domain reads GAGVSQSPRYKVTKRGQDVALRCDPISGHVSLYWYRQALGQGPEFLTYFNYEAQQDKSGLPNDRFSAERPEGSISTLTIQRTEQRDSAMYRCASRPLSGELFFGEGSRLTVL.

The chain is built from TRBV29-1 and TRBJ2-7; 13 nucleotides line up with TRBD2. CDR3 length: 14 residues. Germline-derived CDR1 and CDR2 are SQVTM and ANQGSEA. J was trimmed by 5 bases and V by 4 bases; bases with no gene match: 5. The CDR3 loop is CSVGRTSGSNEQYF. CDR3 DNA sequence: TGCAGCGTTGGAAGGACTAGCGGGAGTAACGAGCAGTACTTC.

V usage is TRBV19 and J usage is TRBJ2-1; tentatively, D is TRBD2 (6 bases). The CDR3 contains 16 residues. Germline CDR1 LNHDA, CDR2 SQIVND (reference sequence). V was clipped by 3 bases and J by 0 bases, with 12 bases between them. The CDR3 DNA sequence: TGTGCCAGTAGTATGTTAGCGGTTAGCTCCTACAATGAGCAGTTCTTC. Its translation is CASSMLAVSSYNEQFF.

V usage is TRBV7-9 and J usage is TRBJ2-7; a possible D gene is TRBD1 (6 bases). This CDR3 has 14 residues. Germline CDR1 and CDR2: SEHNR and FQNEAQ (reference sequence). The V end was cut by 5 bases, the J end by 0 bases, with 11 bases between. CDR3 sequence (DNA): TGTGCCAGCAGCCCGTGGACAGACTCCTACGAGCAGTACTTC. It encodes CASSPWTDSYEQYF.

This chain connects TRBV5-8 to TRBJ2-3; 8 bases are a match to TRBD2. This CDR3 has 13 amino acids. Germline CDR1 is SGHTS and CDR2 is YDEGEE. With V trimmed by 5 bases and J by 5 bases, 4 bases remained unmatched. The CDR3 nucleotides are TGTGCCAGCAGTAGTAGCGGGAAAGATACGCAGTATTTT. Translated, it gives CASSSSGKDTQYF.

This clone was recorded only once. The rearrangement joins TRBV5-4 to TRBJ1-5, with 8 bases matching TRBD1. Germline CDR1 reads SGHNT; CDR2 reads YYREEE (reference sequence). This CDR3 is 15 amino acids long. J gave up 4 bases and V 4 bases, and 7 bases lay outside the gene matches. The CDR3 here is CASSINGQGNQPQHF. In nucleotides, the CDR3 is TGTGCCAGCAGCATTAATGGACAGGGAAATCAGCCCCAGCATTTT.

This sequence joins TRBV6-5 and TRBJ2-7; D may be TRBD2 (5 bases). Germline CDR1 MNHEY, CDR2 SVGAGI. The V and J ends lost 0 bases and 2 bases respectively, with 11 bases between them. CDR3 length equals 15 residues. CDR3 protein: CASSYSAVRAYEQYF. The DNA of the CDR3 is TGTGCCAGCAGTTACTCCGCTGTGAGGGCCTACGAGCAGTACTTC.

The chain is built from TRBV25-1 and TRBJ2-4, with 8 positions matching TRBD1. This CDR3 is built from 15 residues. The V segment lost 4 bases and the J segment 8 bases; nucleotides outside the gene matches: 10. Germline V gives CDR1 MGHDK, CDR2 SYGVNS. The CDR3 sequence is CASSATPGGRDIQYF. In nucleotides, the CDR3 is TGTGCCAGCAGTGCCACGCCAGGGGGCAGGGACATTCAGTACTTC.

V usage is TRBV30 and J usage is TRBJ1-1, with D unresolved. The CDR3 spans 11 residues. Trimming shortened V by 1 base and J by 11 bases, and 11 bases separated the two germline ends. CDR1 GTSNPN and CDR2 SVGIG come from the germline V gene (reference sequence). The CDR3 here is CAWSDSSWAFF. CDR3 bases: TGTGCCTGGAGTGACAGTTCGTGGGCTTTCTTT. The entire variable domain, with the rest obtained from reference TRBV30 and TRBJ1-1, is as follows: SQTIHQWPATLVQPVGSPLSLECTVEGTSNPNLYWYRQAAGRGLQLLFYSVGIGQISSEVPQNLSASRPQDRQFILSSKKLLLSDSGFYLCAWSDSSWAFFGQGTRLTVV.

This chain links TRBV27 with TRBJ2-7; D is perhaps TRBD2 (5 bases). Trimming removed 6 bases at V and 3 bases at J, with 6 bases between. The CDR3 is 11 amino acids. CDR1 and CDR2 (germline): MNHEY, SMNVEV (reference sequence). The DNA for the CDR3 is TGTGCCAGCAGGAGGGACTACGAGCAGTACTTC. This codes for CASRRDYEQYF.

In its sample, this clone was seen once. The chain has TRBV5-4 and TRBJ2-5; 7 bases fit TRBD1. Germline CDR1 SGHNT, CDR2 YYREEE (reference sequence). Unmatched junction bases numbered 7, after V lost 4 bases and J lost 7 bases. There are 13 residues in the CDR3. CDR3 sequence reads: CASSTGQQVTQYF. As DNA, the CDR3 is TGTGCCAGCAGCACGGGACAGCAGGTGACCCAGTACTTC.

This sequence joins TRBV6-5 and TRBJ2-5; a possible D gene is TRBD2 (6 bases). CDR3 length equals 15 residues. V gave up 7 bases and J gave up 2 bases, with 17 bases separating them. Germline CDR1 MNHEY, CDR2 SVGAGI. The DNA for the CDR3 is TGTGCCAGCAAACAACTAGCTTCCGTTCAAGAGACCCAGTACTTC. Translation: CASKQLASVQETQYF.

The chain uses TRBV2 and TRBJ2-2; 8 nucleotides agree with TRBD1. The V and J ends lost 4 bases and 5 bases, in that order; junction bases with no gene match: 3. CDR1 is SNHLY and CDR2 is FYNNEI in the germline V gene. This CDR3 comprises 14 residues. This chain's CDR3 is CASSGTGMTGELFF. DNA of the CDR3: TGTGCCAGCAGTGGGACAGGGATGACCGGGGAGCTGTTTTTT.

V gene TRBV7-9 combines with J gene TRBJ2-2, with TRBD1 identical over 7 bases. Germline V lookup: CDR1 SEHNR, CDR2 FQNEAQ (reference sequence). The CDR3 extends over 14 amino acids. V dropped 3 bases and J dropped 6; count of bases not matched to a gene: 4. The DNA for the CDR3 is TGTGCCAGCAGCTTTACAGGGGAATCCGGGGAGCTGTTTTTT. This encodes CASSFTGESGELFF.

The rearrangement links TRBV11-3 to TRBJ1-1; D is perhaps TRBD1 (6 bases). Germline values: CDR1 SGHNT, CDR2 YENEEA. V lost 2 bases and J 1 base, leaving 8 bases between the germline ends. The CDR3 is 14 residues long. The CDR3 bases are TGTGCCAGCAGCTTACACAGGGAGAACACTGAAGCTTTCTTT. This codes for CASSLHRENTEAFF.

In nucleotides, the CDR3 is TGTGCCAGCAGGGTTCTGAGGGACTACACCTTC. This encodes CASRVLRDYTF. V gene TRBV2 combines with J gene TRBJ1-2; D is uncertain. The CDR3 covers 11 residues. V lost 6 bases and J lost 10, with 12 bases in between. Germline loops: CDR1 SNHLY, CDR2 FYNNEI.

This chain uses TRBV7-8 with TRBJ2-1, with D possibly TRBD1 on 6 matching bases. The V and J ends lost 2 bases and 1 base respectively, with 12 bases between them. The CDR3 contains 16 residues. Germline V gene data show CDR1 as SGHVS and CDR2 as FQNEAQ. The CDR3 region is CASSLTLGGSYNEQFF. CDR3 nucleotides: TGTGCCAGCAGCTTAACGTTAGGGGGTTCCTACAATGAGCAGTTCTTC.

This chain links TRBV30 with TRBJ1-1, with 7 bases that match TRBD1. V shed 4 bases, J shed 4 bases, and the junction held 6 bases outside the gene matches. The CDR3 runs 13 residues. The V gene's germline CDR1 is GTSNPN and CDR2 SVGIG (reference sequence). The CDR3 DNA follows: TGTGCCTGGATGGGGACAGTAAGCACTGAAGCTTTCTTT. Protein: CAWMGTVSTEAFF.

For the CDR3, the DNA is TGTGCCAGTAGGACAGCCTCTGGAAACACCATATATTTT. Translating it yields CASRTASGNTIYF. The chain recombines TRBV19 with TRBJ1-3; D might be TRBD1 (5 bases). There are 13 residues in the CDR3. Per germline, CDR1 LNHDA and CDR2 SQIVND (reference sequence). Trimming removed 6 bases at V and 0 bases at J, with 6 bases between.